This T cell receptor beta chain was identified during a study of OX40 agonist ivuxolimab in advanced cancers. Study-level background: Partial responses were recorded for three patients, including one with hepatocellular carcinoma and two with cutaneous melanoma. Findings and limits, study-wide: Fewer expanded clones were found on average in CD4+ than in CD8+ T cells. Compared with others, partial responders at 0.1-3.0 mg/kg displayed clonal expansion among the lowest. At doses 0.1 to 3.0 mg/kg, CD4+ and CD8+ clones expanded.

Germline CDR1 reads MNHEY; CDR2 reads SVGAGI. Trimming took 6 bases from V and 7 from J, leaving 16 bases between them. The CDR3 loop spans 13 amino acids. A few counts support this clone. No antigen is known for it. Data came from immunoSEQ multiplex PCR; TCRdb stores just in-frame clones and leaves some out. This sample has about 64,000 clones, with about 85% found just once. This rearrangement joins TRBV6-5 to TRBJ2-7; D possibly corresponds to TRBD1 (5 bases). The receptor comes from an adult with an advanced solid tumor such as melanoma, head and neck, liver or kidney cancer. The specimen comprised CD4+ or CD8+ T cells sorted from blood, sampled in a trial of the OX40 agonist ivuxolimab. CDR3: CASRKDTSLEQYF. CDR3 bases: TGTGCCAGCAGGAAGGACACGTCTTTGGAGCAGTACTTC.